Below are 23 T cell receptor beta chains sequenced from a single sample in a study of blood T cell repertoires in COVID-19. Profiled with immunoSEQ multiplex PCR; TCRdb holds only in-frame clones, not every one. The sample has about 35,000 clones; almost 90% are singletons. Specimen: peripheral blood. All receptors derive from a woman between 70 and 85 years old with active COVID-19.

The V and J genes are TRBV7-2 and TRBJ2-5; no definite D call. The germline gives CDR1 SGHTA, CDR2 FQGNSA. Deletions cut 4 bases from V and 2 bases from J, with 11 bases between. This CDR3 spans 14 amino acids. DNA of the CDR3: TGTGCCAGCAGCTCCAATGTCCAACAAGAGACCCAGTACTTC. Residues: CASSSNVQQETQYF.

This clone has a single count. The J gene is TRBJ2-1, the V gene TRBV5-5; 7 bases are a match to TRBD1. Germline values: CDR1 SGHKS, CDR2 YYEKEE (reference sequence). J gave up 6 bases and V 0 bases, and 6 bases lay outside the gene matches. The CDR3 consists of 15 residues. The CDR3: CASSLGQGVFNEQFF. Written as DNA, the CDR3 is TGTGCCAGCAGCTTGGGACAGGGAGTTTTCAATGAGCAGTTCTTC.

V is TRBV6-4 and J is TRBJ1-1; tentatively, D is TRBD1 (5 bases). This CDR3 comprises 11 residues. With 6 bases removed from V and 7 bases from J, the gap between germline ends came to 9 bases. The germline V gene has CDR1 MRHNA and CDR2 SNTAGT. In DNA form, the CDR3 reads TGTGCCAGCAGGAACCAGGGTGAAGCTTTCTTT. Translating gives CASRNQGEAFF.

The chain is built from TRBV25-1 and TRBJ1-2, with D tentatively TRBD1 (6 bases). Germline CDR1 and CDR2: MGHDK and SYGVNS. Trimming left V 1 base short and J 8 bases short, with 20 bases between. This CDR3 has 16 amino acids. The chain's CDR3 is CASSESGGGRTRGYTF. The CDR3 nucleotides are TGTGCCAGCAGTGAATCTGGCGGGGGGCGGACTCGCGGCTACACCTTC.

V and J are TRBV9 and TRBJ2-4; D not certain. CDR1 and CDR2 from the germline V gene are SGDLS and YYNGEE. This CDR3 has 14 residues. V was pared by 0 bases and J by 5 bases, with 9 bases between. The DNA for the CDR3 is TGTGCCAGCAGCGTAGGAAGAGTCGAAAACATTCAGTACTTC. It is translated as CASSVGRVENIQYF.

This chain links TRBV30 with TRBJ2-1, with D perhaps matching TRBD1 (5 bases). In germline, CDR1 is GTSNPN, CDR2 SVGIG (reference sequence). CDR3 length equals 14 residues. The ends were cut back, 4 bases at V and 4 bases at J, with 14 bases in the middle. CDR3 sequence: CAWTDSFFYNEQFF. DNA for the CDR3: TGTGCCTGGACAGACAGTTTCTTTTACAATGAGCAGTTCTTC.

The gene calls are TRBV7-2 and TRBJ2-3, with a tentative D call TRBD2 (6 bases). Trimming cost V 1 base and J 0 bases, with 8 bases left between them. CDR1 and CDR2 (germline): SGHTA, FQGNSA. The CDR3 runs 15 residues. This chain's CDR3 is CASSLGGLSTDTQYF. The CDR3 DNA reads TGTGCCAGCAGCTTAGGGGGACTTAGCACAGATACGCAGTATTTT.

The chain joins TRBV10-3 to TRBJ2-7, with a weak D call TRBD1 (6 bases). This CDR3 is 14 amino acids long. Trimming stripped 6 bases from V and 2 bases from J, with 14 bases between. Germline loops: CDR1 ENHRY, CDR2 SYGVKD. This CDR3 is CAIRALDSPYEQYF. CDR3 sequence (DNA): TGTGCCATCAGGGCCTTGGACAGCCCCTACGAGCAGTACTTC.

The rearrangement joins TRBV18 to TRBJ1-1; 8 positions match TRBD1. Germline values: CDR1 KGHSH, CDR2 LQKENI. Trimming at V came to 5 bases and at J to 2 bases, leaving 4 bases not matched to a gene. The CDR3 covers 14 residues. CDR3 sequence reads: CASSVTGGNTEAFF. In nucleotides, the CDR3 is TGTGCCAGCTCAGTCACAGGGGGAAACACTGAAGCTTTCTTT. Complete variable domain (other parts from reference TRBV18 and TRBJ1-1): NAGVMQNPRHLVRRRGQEARLRCSPMKGHSHVYWYRQLPEEGLKFMVYLQKENIIDESGMPKERFSAEFPKEGPSILRIQQVVRGDSAAYFCASSVTGGNTEAFFGQGTRLTVV.

V and J are TRBV18 and TRBJ1-3; D is unclear. Trimming removed 3 bases from V and 0 bases from J, with 12 bases in between. Germline loops: CDR1 KGHSH, CDR2 LQKENI. The CDR3 covers 16 residues. Here the CDR3 reads CASSPFPPSSGNTIYF. The CDR3 DNA sequence: TGTGCCAGCTCACCTTTCCCCCCTAGCTCTGGAAACACCATATATTTT. The full variable domain, in which reference TRBV18 and TRBJ1-3 provide the parts outside the CDR3, is NAGVMQNPRHLVRRRGQEARLRCSPMKGHSHVYWYRQLPEEGLKFMVYLQKENIIDESGMPKERFSAEFPKEGPSILRIQQVVRGDSAAYFCASSPFPPSSGNTIYFGEGSWLTVV.

The J gene is TRBJ2-2, the V gene TRBV9, with TRBD2 identical over 8 bases. In germline, CDR1 is SGDLS, CDR2 YYNGEE. CDR3 length equals 16 residues. After removal of 0 bases from V and 1 base from J, the junction contained 2 bases not matched to a gene. The CDR3 DNA sequence: TGTGCCAGCAGCGTAGCGGCGGGGGGGAACACCGGGGAGCTGTTTTTT. Amino acid sequence: CASSVAAGGNTGELFF.

The J gene is TRBJ2-1, the V gene TRBV3-1 (or the pseudogene TRBV3-2); 10 bases are a match to TRBD2. Trimming took 1 base from V and 9 from J; bases not matched to a gene: 9. The CDR3 is 16 amino acids. The germline V gene encodes CDR1 LGHDT and CDR2 YNNKEL (reference sequence). CDR3 protein: CASSQGDSGGAREQFF. The CDR3 DNA reads as TGTGCCAGCAGCCAAGGGGACAGCGGGGGGGCTCGTGAGCAGTTCTTC.

Only a few counts were recorded for this clone. The V call is TRBV28, the J call TRBJ1-2; TRBD1 might be the D (5 bases). Per germline, CDR1 MDHEN and CDR2 SYDVKM. Trimming took off 6 bases at V and 1 base at J, with 9 bases between the two ends. This CDR3 spans 13 amino acids. The CDR3: CASRGAGNYGYTF. CDR3 bases: TGTGCCAGCAGAGGGGCCGGTAACTATGGCTACACCTTC.

This chain connects TRBV11-3 to TRBJ2-5, with D possibly TRBD2 on 5 matching bases. V was clipped by 5 bases and J by 3 bases, with 10 bases between them. In germline, CDR1 is SGHNT, CDR2 YENEEA. There are 13 residues in the CDR3. For the CDR3, the DNA is TGTGCCAGCAGCGGACGGGGAAAAGAGACCCAGTACTTC. Its protein is CASSGRGKETQYF.

The chain carries TRBV5-1 and TRBJ2-2; no clear D. CDR3 length equals 12 residues. Germline loops: CDR1 SGHRS, CDR2 YFSETQ. Trimming cost V 4 bases and J 4 bases, with 5 bases left between them. CDR3 sequence: CASSPLTGELFF. DNA of the CDR3: TGCGCCAGCAGCCCCCTCACCGGGGAGCTGTTTTTT.

This chain uses TRBV12-3 or TRBV12-4 with TRBJ2-3; 8 nucleotides line up with TRBD2. This CDR3 region has 13 residues. V was clipped by 6 bases and J by 8 bases; unmatched bases: 7. CDR3 amino acids: CASRSGGAATQYF. The DNA for the CDR3 is TGTGCCAGCAGATCCGGGGGGGCCGCTACGCAGTATTTT.

V gene TRBV7-2 combines with J gene TRBJ2-3; possibly TRBD2 for D (5 bases). Trimming pared 0 bases from V and 6 bases from J, leaving 13 bases between. This CDR3 has 15 amino acids. Germline V gene lookup returns CDR1 SGHTA and CDR2 FQGNSA. The CDR3 DNA is TGTGCCAGCAGCTTAGCCGCGGGTCCCTGGGATACGCAGTATTTT. As protein: CASSLAAGPWDTQYF.

This chain joins TRBV11-3 and TRBJ2-2; 9 positions agree with TRBD1. Germline V lookup: CDR1 SGHNT, CDR2 YENEEA. The CDR3 totals 15 residues. V gave up 3 bases and J gave up 6 bases; unmatched junction bases: 5. The CDR3 region is CASSFGTGSAGELFF. CDR3 in DNA: TGTGCCAGCAGCTTCGGGACAGGGTCCGCCGGGGAGCTGTTTTTT.

Here the CDR3 reads CASSLDPGRAEKLFF. The CDR3 region has the DNA TGCGCCAGCAGCTTGGATCCAGGGAGGGCTGAAAAACTGTTTTTT. The chain uses TRBV5-1 and TRBJ1-4, with a tentative D call TRBD1 (5 bases). In germline, CDR1 is SGHRS, CDR2 YFSETQ. Deletions cut 0 bases from V and 7 bases from J, with 13 bases between. CDR3 length: 15 residues.

V is TRBV10-3 and J is TRBJ1-1; 7 positions match TRBD1. Germline loops: CDR1 ENHRY, CDR2 SYGVKD. There are 16 residues in the CDR3. The J segment lost 0 bases and the V segment lost 7 bases, leaving 11 bases of the junction unmatched. The CDR3: CAITNQYRGLNTEAFF. DNA for the CDR3: TGTGCCATCACCAACCAGTACAGGGGATTGAACACTGAAGCTTTCTTT.

V gene TRBV11-3 combines with J gene TRBJ2-1; the match to TRBD1 covers 7 bases. CDR3 size: 15 residues. With 2 bases clipped from V and 2 bases from J, the junction kept 3 bases outside the gene matches. From germline, CDR1 is SGHNT and CDR2 YENEEA. DNA for the CDR3: TGTGCCAGCAGCTTAAGGGGACAGACCTACAATGAGCAGTTCTTC. Translation gives CASSLRGQTYNEQFF. The full variable domain, with the rest looked up from reference TRBV11-3 and TRBJ2-1, is EAGVVQSPRYKIIEKKQPVAFWCNPISGHNTLYWYLQNLGQGPELLIRYENEEAVDDSQLPKDRFSAERLKGVDSTLKIQPAELGDSAVYLCASSLRGQTYNEQFFGPGTRLTVL.

This rearrangement joins TRBV5-1 to TRBJ1-2, with D tentatively TRBD1 (5 bases). With 4 bases removed from V and 3 bases from J, the gap between germline ends came to 13 bases. This CDR3 is built from 14 residues. Germline lookup yields CDR1 SGHRS and CDR2 YFSETQ. The CDR3 bases are TGCGCCAGCAGCCCCATATGGGGGGACTATGGCTACACCTTC. Translating it yields CASSPIWGDYGYTF.

The chain carries TRBV6-6 and TRBJ2-1, with D possibly being TRBD1 (7 bases). The germline CDR1 and CDR2 sequences are MNHNY and SVGAGI (reference sequence). V was cut by 6 bases and J by 1 base, with 13 bases left in between. The CDR3 length is 15 residues. The CDR3, as DNA: TGTGCCAGCAGGACGCAGGGGGGTTCCTACAATGAGCAGTTCTTC. Residues: CASRTQGGSYNEQFF.